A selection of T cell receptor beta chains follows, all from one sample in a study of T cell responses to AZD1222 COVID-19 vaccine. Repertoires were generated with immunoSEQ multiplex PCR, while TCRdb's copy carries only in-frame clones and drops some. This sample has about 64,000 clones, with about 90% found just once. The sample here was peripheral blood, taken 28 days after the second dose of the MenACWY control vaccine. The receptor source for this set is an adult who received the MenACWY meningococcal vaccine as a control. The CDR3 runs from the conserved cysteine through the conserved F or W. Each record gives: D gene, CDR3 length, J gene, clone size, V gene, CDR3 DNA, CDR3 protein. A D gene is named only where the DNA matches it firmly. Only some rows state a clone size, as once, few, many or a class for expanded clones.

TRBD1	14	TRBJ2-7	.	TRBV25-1	TGTGCCAGCAGTGGGCGGACAGGGGTCTACGAGCAGTACTTC	CASSGRTGVYEQYF
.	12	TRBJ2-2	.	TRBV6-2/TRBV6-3	TGTGCCAGCACCCCGGGCACCGGGGAGCTGTTTTTT	CASTPGTGELFF
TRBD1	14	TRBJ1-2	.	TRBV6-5	TGTGCCAGCAGCACAGGGGCAGGGGCGGATGGCTACACCTTC	CASSTGAGADGYTF
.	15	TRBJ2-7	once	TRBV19	TGTGCCAGTAGTAGACCGGGGGCCAGCTCCTACGAGCAGTACTTC	CASSRPGASSYEQYF
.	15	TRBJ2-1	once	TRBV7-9	TGTGCCAGCAGCGTTGACGGGGCGTTTTACAATGAGCAGTTCTTC	CASSVDGAFYNEQFF
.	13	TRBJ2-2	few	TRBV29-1	TGCAGCGCCTTTACGGGCGACACCGGGGAGCTGTTTTTT	CSAFTGDTGELFF
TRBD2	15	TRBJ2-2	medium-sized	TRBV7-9	TGTGCCAGCAGCCCCGGACTAGCGGGACCCGGGGAGCTGTTTTTT	CASSPGLAGPGELFF
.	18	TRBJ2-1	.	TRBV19	TGTGCCAGTAGTAGGGGCCCTGGGGTCGCGAGCTCCTACAATGAGCAGTTCTTC	CASSRGPGVASSYNEQFF
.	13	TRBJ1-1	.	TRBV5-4	TGTGCCAGCAGCTCACGGGATAGGCTTGAAGCTTTCTTT	CASSSRDRLEAFF
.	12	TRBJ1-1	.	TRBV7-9	TGTGCCAGCAGCTTACTACGGAATGAAGCTTTCTTT	CASSLLRNEAFF
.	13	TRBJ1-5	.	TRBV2	TGTGCCAGCAGAGGGGAAGTGGATCAGCCCCAGCATTTT	CASRGEVDQPQHF
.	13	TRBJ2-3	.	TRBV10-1	TGCGCCAGCAGCGGGACTAGACAGGGTACGCAGTATTTT	CASSGTRQGTQYF
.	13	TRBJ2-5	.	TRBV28	TGTGCCAGCAGTTTGGTATCCACGGAGACCCAGTACTTC	CASSLVSTETQYF
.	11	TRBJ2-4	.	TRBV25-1	TGTGCCAGCAGTGAGGAAAACATTCAGTACTTC	CASSEENIQYF
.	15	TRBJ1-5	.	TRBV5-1	TGCGCCAGCAGCACTGGACTAAATAGCAATCAGCCCCAGCATTTT	CASSTGLNSNQPQHF
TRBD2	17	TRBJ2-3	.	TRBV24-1	TGTGCCACCAGTGACCCCGCCCCGGGACTAGCAGTGGATACGCAGTATTTT	CATSDPAPGLAVDTQYF
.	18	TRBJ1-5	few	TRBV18	TGTGCCAGCTCAAAGGGCATAACAGTGAGGGGATTCAATCAGCCCCAGCATTTT	CASSKGITVRGFNQPQHF
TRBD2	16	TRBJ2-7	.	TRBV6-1	TGTGCCAGCAGAGAATCCGGGACTAGCGGATCCTACGAGCAGTACTTC	CASRESGTSGSYEQYF
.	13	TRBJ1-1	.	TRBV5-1	TGCGCCAGCAGCTTGGTATCGGTGGGGCGGACTTTCTTT	CASSLVSVGRTFF
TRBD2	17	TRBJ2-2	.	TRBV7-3	TGTGCCAGCAGCTCCAGGCCGGGGACTAGGGCCACCGGGGAGCTGTTTTTT	CASSSRPGTRATGELFF
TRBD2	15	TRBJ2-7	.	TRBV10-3	TGTGCCATCAGTGAGTCTAGCGGGAGCTGGTACGAGCAGTACTTC	CAISESSGSWYEQYF
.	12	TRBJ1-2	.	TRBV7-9	TGTGCCAGCAGTCTGTGGGGGTATGGCTACACCTTC	CASSLWGYGYTF
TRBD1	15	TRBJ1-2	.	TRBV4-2	TGTGCCAGCAGCCAGATTGGGACAGGCTTCGGTGGCTACACCTTC	CASSQIGTGFGGYTF
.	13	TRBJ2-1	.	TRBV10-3	TGTGCCATCAGTGACCCTACAGGGCGGGAGCAGTTCTTC	CAISDPTGREQFF
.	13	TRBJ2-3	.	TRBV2	TGTGCCAGCAGTGTTTACGGGACAGATACGCAGTATTTT	CASSVYGTDTQYF
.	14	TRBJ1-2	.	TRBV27	TGTGCCAGCACCTCACCCGGGGGGCGAGGTGGCTACACCTTC	CASTSPGGRGGYTF
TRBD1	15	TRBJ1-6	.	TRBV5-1	TGCGCCAGCAGCTCGGGGACAGGCTATAATTCACCCCTCCACTTT	CASSSGTGYNSPLHF
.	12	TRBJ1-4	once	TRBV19	TGTGCCAGTGGCGGACTCGACAAGCATCAGTTTTTT	CASGGLDKHQFF
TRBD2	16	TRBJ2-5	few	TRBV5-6	TGTGCCAGCAGCCCACTAGCGGGAGGGACCCAAGAGACCCAGTACTTC	CASSPLAGGTQETQYF
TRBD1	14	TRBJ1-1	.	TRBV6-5	TGTGCCAGCAGCCCGACAGGGGGCGTAACTGAAGCTTTCTTT	CASSPTGGVTEAFF
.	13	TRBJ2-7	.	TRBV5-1	TGCGCCAGCAGCTTGGACGCCAGCCCCGAGCAGTACTTC	CASSLDASPEQYF
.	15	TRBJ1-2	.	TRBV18	TGTGCCAGCTCCTTGACCACCGGATTTAACTATGGCTACACCTTC	CASSLTTGFNYGYTF
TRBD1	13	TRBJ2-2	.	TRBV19	TGTGCCAGTAGCGAACAGGGGCCCGGGGAGCTGTTTTTT	CASSEQGPGELFF
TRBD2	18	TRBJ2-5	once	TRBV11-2	TGTGCCAGCAGCTTAGGGGTAGCGGGAGGCTTAAGTGGGGAGACCCAGTACTTC	CASSLGVAGGLSGETQYF
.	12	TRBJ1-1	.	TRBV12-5	TGTGCTAGTGGTTTAGGGCGGACTGAAGCTTTCTTT	CASGLGRTEAFF
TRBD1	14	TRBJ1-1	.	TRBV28	TGTGCCAGCAGTCTGACAGGGGGCTACACTGAAGCTTTCTTT	CASSLTGGYTEAFF
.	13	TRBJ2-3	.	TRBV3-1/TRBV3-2	TGTGCCAGCAGAAATCTCTTCACAGATACGCAGTATTTT	CASRNLFTDTQYF
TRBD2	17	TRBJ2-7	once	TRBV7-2	TGTGCCAGCAGCTTAGTGGGGACTAGCGGGAGGGCCGGGGAGCAGTACTTC	CASSLVGTSGRAGEQYF
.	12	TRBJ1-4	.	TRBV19	TGTGCCAGTAGTTTTCCAAATGAAAAACTGTTTTTT	CASSFPNEKLFF
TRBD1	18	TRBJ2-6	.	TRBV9	TGTGCCAGCAGCTCCGGGACAGGGACTGGCTCTGGGGCCAACGTCCTGACTTTC	CASSSGTGTGSGANVLTF
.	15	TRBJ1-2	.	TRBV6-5	TGTGCCAGCAGTCACGGGGGGGGGCGAAAGTATGGCTACACCTTC	CASSHGGGRKYGYTF
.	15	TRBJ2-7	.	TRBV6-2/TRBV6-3	TGTGCCAGCAGCATCGACCGGGCACGGGGCTACGAGCAGTACTTC	CASSIDRARGYEQYF
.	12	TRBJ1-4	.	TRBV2	TGTGCCAGCAAGGGTGGGGCTGAAAAACTGTTTTTT	CASKGGAEKLFF
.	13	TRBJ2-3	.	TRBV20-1	TGCAGTGCTAGTGTCGGTGGTCCAGATACGCAGTATTTT	CSASVGGPDTQYF
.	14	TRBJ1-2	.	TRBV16	TGTGCCAGCAGCCAAAAGGGGGTGGACTATGGCTACACCTTC	CASSQKGVDYGYTF
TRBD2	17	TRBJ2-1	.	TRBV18	TGTGCCAGCTCATCCTTAGGGACTAGCGGGAGGTCTAATGAGCAGTTCTTC	CASSSLGTSGRSNEQFF
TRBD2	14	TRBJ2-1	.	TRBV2	TGTGCCAGCACCGGACTAGCGGGAGTCCTTGAGCAGTTCTTC	CASTGLAGVLEQFF
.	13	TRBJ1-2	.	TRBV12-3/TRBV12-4	TGTGCCAGCAGTTTAGAAGTAGACTATGGCTACACCTTC	CASSLEVDYGYTF
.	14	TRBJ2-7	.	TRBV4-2	TGTGCCAGCAGCCAAGAAACAGGAAACTACGAGCAGTACTTC	CASSQETGNYEQYF
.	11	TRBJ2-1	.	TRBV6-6	TGTGCCAGCAGTTCGCTCCGGGAGCAGTTCTTC	CASSSLREQFF
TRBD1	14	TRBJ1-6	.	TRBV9	TGTGCCAGCAGCGTGGACAGGGTAAATTCACCCCTCCACTTT	CASSVDRVNSPLHF
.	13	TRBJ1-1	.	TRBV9	TGTGCCAGCAGCGCTTGGAGGAACACTGAAGCTTTCTTT	CASSAWRNTEAFF
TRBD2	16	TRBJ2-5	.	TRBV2	TGTGCCAGCAGTGACCCCCAGGCGGGAGGGGAGGCGACCCAGTACTTC	CASSDPQAGGEATQYF
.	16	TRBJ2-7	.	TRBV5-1	TGCGCCAGCAGCTTAGAACGGGCCCCGACCACCTACGAGCAGTACTTC	CASSLERAPTTYEQYF
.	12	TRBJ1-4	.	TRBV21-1	TGTGCCAGCAGTCAGGGGTGGGAAAAACTGTTTTTT	CASSQGWEKLFF
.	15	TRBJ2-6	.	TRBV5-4	TGTGCCAGCAGCTTAACCTGGACTGGGGCCAACGTCCTGACTTTC	CASSLTWTGANVLTF
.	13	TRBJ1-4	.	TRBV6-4	TGTGCCAGCAGTGTTGACAGGAATGAAAAACTGTTTTTT	CASSVDRNEKLFF